The 20 T cell receptor beta chains reported below all come from one sample, sequenced in a study of T cells in localized non-small cell lung cancer. Clones were sequenced by immunoSEQ multiplex PCR, and TCRdb holds only the in-frame ones, with some missing. The table lists more than 15,000 clones, 70% to 90% of them singletons. The source was peripheral blood, collected before any cancer treatment. These receptors originate from a male donor at least 60 years old with stage I lung adenocarcinoma.

In this sample, this clone turned up a few times. The chain carries TRBV27 and TRBJ1-5; D is undetermined. Trimming cost V 4 bases and J 5 bases, with 9 bases left between them. Germline CDR1 and CDR2: MNHEY and SMNVEV (reference sequence). This CDR3 is built from 13 residues. CDR3 sequence: CASSSKEYQPQHF. The DNA of the CDR3 is TGTGCCAGCAGTTCGAAAGAGTATCAGCCCCAGCATTTT.

The chain carries TRBV18 and TRBJ1-2; tentatively, D is TRBD1 (5 bases). The CDR3 consists of 15 residues. The germline CDR1 and CDR2 sequences are KGHSH and LQKENI. The V end lost 5 bases, the J end lost 5 bases, and 18 bases lay between the germline ends. The CDR3 sequence: CASSISSVQEYGYTF. CDR3 coding DNA: TGTGCCAGCTCAATTAGTAGTGTACAGGAATATGGCTACACCTTC.

The rearrangement links TRBV18 to TRBJ1-5; weak D call: TRBD1 (5 bases). CDR1 is KGHSH, CDR2 LQKENI, per germline. V dropped 4 bases and J dropped 5 bases, with 15 bases sitting between them. The CDR3 runs to 15 residues. The CDR3 loop is CASSHSGRWDQPQHF. The DNA for the CDR3 is TGTGCCAGCTCACACTCGGGACGGTGGGATCAGCCCCAGCATTTT.

The chain employs TRBV19 and TRBJ2-3; D might be TRBD1 (6 bases). The germline V gene has CDR1 LNHDA and CDR2 SQIVND (reference sequence). The V end was cut by 6 bases, the J end by 0 bases, with 10 bases between. The CDR3 extends over 14 amino acids. The CDR3 DNA reads TGTGCCAGTAGCCGACAGGCCAGCACAGATACGCAGTATTTT. Its translation: CASSRQASTDTQYF.

This chain joins TRBV7-2 and TRBJ1-6, with TRBD1 as a possible D gene (6 bases). The CDR3 length is 14 residues. Looked up from germline, CDR1 is SGHTA and CDR2 is FQGNSA. The V and J ends lost 4 bases and 9 bases respectively, with 13 bases between them. DNA of the CDR3: TGTGCCAGCAGCTCCAACAGGGTCGGTTCACCCCTCCACTTT. Translated, it gives CASSSNRVGSPLHF.

The rearrangement uses TRBV7-2 and TRBJ2-7; no reliable D call. The V and J ends lost 8 bases and 0 bases respectively, with 11 bases between them. Germline CDR1 reads SGHTA; CDR2 reads FQGNSA. The CDR3 sequence is 13 residues long. The CDR3 loop is CASRASASYEQYF. The CDR3 nucleotides read TGTGCCAGCCGAGCCAGCGCCTCCTACGAGCAGTACTTC.

This chain joins TRBV6-4 and TRBJ2-1; D might be TRBD2 (6 bases). From germline, CDR1 is MRHNA and CDR2 SNTAGT. The V end lost 6 bases, the J end lost 1 base, and 13 bases lay between the germline ends. The CDR3 extends over 15 amino acids. The CDR3 protein is CASSLDSGSYNEQFF. The CDR3 nucleotides read TGTGCCAGCAGCCTCGACAGCGGGTCCTACAATGAGCAGTTCTTC.

The sample holds a few counts of this clone. The chain employs TRBV11-3 and TRBJ2-2; tentative D call: TRBD1 (6 bases). The germline V gene has CDR1 SGHNT and CDR2 YENEEA. V lost 3 bases and J lost 6, with 14 bases in between. CDR3 length equals 15 residues. CDR3 in amino acids: CASSFGAGVAGELFF. The CDR3, as DNA: TGTGCCAGCAGCTTTGGCGCAGGGGTAGCCGGGGAGCTGTTTTTT.

V gene TRBV7-2 combines with J gene TRBJ1-2; weak D call: TRBD1 (6 bases). The V and J ends lost 5 bases and 3 bases respectively, with 13 bases between them. The germline CDR1 and CDR2 sequences are SGHTA and FQGNSA. This CDR3 is 14 amino acids long. CDR3 DNA: TGTGCCAGCAGCCCGGTCGGGGGCGACTATGGCTACACCTTC. Its protein is CASSPVGGDYGYTF. Based on the CDR3 plus reference TRBV7-2 and TRBJ1-2, the full variable domain is GAGVSQSPSNKVTEKGKDVELRCDPISGHTALYWYRQSLGQGLEFLIYFQGNSAPDKSGLPSDRFSAERTGGSVSTLTIQRTQQEDSAVYLCASSPVGGDYGYTFGSGTRLTVV.

The chain combines TRBV5-4 with TRBJ2-3; D may be TRBD1 or TRBD2 (7 bases each). Per the germline V gene, CDR1 is SGHNT and CDR2 is YYREEE (reference sequence). V lost 4 bases and J lost 4, with 16 bases in between. This CDR3 has 15 residues. The CDR3 nucleotides are TGTGCCAGCAGCCTGGGGTCAGGGGGGGCAGATACGCAGTATTTT. Protein sequence: CASSLGSGGADTQYF.

In its sample, this clone was seen once. The chain has TRBV5-1 and TRBJ1-2; no firm D call. The V gene lost 0 bases and the J gene lost 6 bases, with 12 bases spanning the gap. Germline lookup yields CDR1 SGHRS and CDR2 YFSETQ. CDR3 length: 14 amino acids. In DNA form, the CDR3 reads TGCGCCAGCAGCTTGGGTCCGGGATCCAATGGCTACACCTTC. Amino acids: CASSLGPGSNGYTF.

V gene TRBV11-2 combines with J gene TRBJ2-6, with a tentative D call TRBD1 (5 bases). This CDR3 region has 18 residues. Germline loops: CDR1 SGHAT, CDR2 FQNNGV. V shed 4 bases and J shed 5 bases, with 21 bases lying between them. CDR3 amino acids: CASSSWVRGQSRANVLTF. CDR3 sequence (DNA): TGTGCCAGCAGCTCGTGGGTACGAGGACAAAGTCGGGCCAACGTCCTGACTTTC.

This clone was recorded a few times. The rearrangement links TRBV14 to TRBJ2-1; D not resolved. The germline V and J ends were trimmed by 1 base and 12 bases, with 10 bases remaining between them. From germline, CDR1 is SGHDN and CDR2 FVKESK. The CDR3 is 12 residues long. DNA of the CDR3: TGTGCCAGCAGCCAAGCACGAAGTATGCAGTTCTTC. Its protein product is CASSQARSMQFF.

This chain links TRBV9 with TRBJ2-1; D may be TRBD1 (5 bases). Between the trimmed V and J ends, which lost 3 bases and 1 base, there was a span of 8 bases. The CDR3 has 14 residues. Germline CDR1 SGDLS, CDR2 YYNGEE. DNA of the CDR3: TGTGCCAGCAGCGCCCAGGGATCCTACAATGAGCAGTTCTTC. Residues: CASSAQGSYNEQFF.

The chain joins TRBV7-2 to TRBJ1-5; D is ambiguous. V was trimmed by 2 bases and J by 6 bases, leaving 8 bases between them. Germline-derived CDR1 and CDR2 are SGHTA and FQGNSA. There are 13 residues in the CDR3. The CDR3 reads CASSLPDIQPQHF. CDR3 sequence (DNA): TGTGCCAGCAGCTTACCTGATATTCAGCCCCAGCATTTT.

The rearrangement links TRBV9 to TRBJ2-1; 7 bases fit TRBD2. The trim removed 4 bases at V and 0 bases at J, leaving 13 bases unmatched. The germline V gene encodes CDR1 SGDLS and CDR2 YYNGEE. The CDR3 runs 18 residues. The CDR3 here is CASSSTGGGGSSYNEQFF. The CDR3 coding sequence is TGTGCCAGCAGCTCCACGGGCGGAGGCGGGAGCTCCTACAATGAGCAGTTCTTC.

The rearrangement joins TRBV2 to TRBJ2-1; TRBD2 agrees at 10 bases. CDR1 is SNHLY and CDR2 is FYNNEI in the germline V gene. The CDR3 is made up of 16 amino acids. With 6 bases clipped from V and 4 bases from J, the junction kept 9 bases outside the gene matches. CDR3 amino acids: CASSPPQRGGYNEQFF. DNA for the CDR3: TGTGCCAGCAGCCCCCCCCAGCGGGGGGGATACAATGAGCAGTTCTTC.

The chain links TRBV6-1 to TRBJ2-1; either TRBD1 or TRBD2 may fit D (6 bases each). V was shortened by 2 bases and J by 8 bases, with 19 bases between the two germline ends. The CDR3 has 16 amino acids. Germline V gene data show CDR1 as MNHNS and CDR2 as SASEGT. CDR3 in DNA: TGTGCCAGCAGTGAAAGGGGTGGGGGGCGAGGGGATGAGCAGTTCTTC. Translating it yields CASSERGGGRGDEQFF.

The CDR3 spells CASSWTSGSSYNEQFF. The CDR3 nucleotides are TGTGCCAGCAGTTGGACTAGCGGGAGCTCCTACAATGAGCAGTTCTTC. V and J are TRBV7-2 and TRBJ2-1, with 13 bases identical to TRBD2. Unmatched junction bases numbered 2, after V lost 6 bases and J lost 0 bases. The CDR3 has 16 amino acids. The V gene's germline CDR1 is SGHTA and CDR2 FQGNSA.

The chain combines TRBV7-3 with TRBJ2-1; 8 positions agree with TRBD2. After removal of 5 bases from V and 7 bases from J, the junction contained 10 bases not matched to a gene. CDR1 SGHTA and CDR2 FQGTGA come from the germline V gene. The CDR3 sequence is 15 residues long. CDR3 nucleotide sequence: TGTGCCAGCAGCATAGTAGCGGGAAGGGGGAATGAGCAGTTCTTC. Translated: CASSIVAGRGNEQFF.